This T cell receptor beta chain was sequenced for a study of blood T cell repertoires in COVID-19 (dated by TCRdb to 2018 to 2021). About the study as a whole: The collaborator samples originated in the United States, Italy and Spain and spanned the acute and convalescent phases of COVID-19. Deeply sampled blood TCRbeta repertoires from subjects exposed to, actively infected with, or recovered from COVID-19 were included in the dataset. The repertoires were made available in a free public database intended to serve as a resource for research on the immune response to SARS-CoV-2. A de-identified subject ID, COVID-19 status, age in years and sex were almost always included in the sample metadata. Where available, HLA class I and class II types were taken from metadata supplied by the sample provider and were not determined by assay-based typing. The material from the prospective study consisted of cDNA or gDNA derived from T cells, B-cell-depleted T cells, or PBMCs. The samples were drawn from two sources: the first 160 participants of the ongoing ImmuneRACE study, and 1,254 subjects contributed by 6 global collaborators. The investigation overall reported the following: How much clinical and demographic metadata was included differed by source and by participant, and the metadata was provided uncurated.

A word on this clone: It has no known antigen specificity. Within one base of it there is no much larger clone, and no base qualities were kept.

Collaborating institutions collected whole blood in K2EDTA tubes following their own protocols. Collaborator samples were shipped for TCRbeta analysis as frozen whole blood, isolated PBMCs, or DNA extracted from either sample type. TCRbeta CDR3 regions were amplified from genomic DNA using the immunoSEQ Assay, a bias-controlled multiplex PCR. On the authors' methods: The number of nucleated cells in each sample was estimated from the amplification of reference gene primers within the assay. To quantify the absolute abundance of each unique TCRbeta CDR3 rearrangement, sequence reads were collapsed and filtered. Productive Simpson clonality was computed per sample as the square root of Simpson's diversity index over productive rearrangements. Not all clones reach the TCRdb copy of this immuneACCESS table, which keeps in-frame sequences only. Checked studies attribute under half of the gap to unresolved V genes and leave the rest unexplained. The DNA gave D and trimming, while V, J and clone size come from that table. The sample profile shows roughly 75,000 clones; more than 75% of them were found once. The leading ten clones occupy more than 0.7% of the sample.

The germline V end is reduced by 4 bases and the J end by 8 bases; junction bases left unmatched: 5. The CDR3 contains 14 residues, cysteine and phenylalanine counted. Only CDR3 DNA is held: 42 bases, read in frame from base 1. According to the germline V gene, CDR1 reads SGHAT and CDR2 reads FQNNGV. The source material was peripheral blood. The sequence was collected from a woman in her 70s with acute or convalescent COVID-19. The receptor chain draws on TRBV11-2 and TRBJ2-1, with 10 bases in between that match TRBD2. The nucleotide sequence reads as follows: TGTGCCAGCAGCTCAGAGCGGGGGGGGGATGAGCAGTTCTTC. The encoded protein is CASSSERGGDEQFF.